These 20 T cell receptor beta chains share one sample of origin, sequenced in a study of identical twins. TCRdb reprocessed the 5' RACE reads with MiXCR, giving one entry per CDR3 protein. The data show some 1,700,000 distinct CDR3 sequences, around a third seen once. Input material: cord blood. Source of these receptors: a newborn girl in good health.

This clonotype has only one observation. The chain has TRBV20-1 and TRBJ2-1; unclear D gene. The last part of the DNA fits TRBJ2-7 better; the J call may be wrong. This CDR3 is built from 15 residues. The germline gives CDR1 DFQATT, CDR2 SNEGSKA (reference sequence). CDR3 DNA: TGCAGTGCTAGACAGTTAACGGCTCCCTACAATGAGCAGTACTTC. It codes for CSARQLTAPYNEQYF.

The chain employs TRBV12-3 or TRBV12-4 and TRBJ1-5; D uncertain. V lost 7 bases to trimming and J lost 4 bases, with 8 bases between them. CDR3 size: 12 residues. CDR3 sequence (DNA): TGTGCCAGCAACAAGGGTAATCAGCCCCAGCATTTT. Protein sequence: CASNKGNQPQHF.

The genes are TRBV28 and TRBJ2-7, with TRBD2 matching over 11 bases. With 3 bases clipped from V and 1 base from J, the junction kept 5 bases outside the gene matches. Germline CDR1 is MDHEN and CDR2 is SYDVKM. This CDR3 spans 16 amino acids. This CDR3 is CASSFMTSGASYEQYF. In nucleotides, the CDR3 is TGTGCCAGCAGTTTCATGACTAGCGGGGCTTCCTACGAGCAGTACTTC.

V gene TRBV2 combines with J gene TRBJ2-2; D uncertain. The V end lost 3 bases, the J end lost 4 bases, and 9 bases lay between the germline ends. CDR1 and CDR2 (germline): SNHLY, FYNNEI. This CDR3 is built from 14 residues. The CDR3 reads CASSDLGTTGELFF. CDR3 bases: TGTGCCAGCAGTGATTTAGGAACCACCGGGGAGCTGTTTTTT.

The chain employs TRBV12-3 or TRBV12-4 and TRBJ2-5; no clear D. The CDR3 loop spans 13 amino acids. Deletions cut 6 bases from V and 0 bases from J, with 8 bases between. DNA of the CDR3: TGTGCCAGCAGGCATTTGTACCAAGAGACCCAGTACTTC. This gives the protein CASRHLYQETQYF.

This clonotype was found many times. The chain carries TRBV28 and TRBJ2-7, with TRBD1 as a possible D gene (5 bases). CDR1 MDHEN and CDR2 SYDVKM come from the germline V gene. Trimming took 6 bases from V and 2 from J, leaving 8 bases between them. This CDR3 comprises 12 residues. The CDR3 DNA reads as TGTGCCAGCAGGAAGGGGCCCTACGAGCAGTACTTC. Translating it yields CASRKGPYEQYF.

Comments on this clonotype: Relative to the germline gene, one junction end is altered; a read error may explain this. The V call is TRBV7-7, the J call TRBJ2-4; D ambiguous. Judging by the DNA end, TRBJ2-5 fits better; the J call may be wrong. Per germline, CDR1 SSHAT and CDR2 FNYEAQ (reference sequence). The CDR3 consists of 14 residues. In DNA form, the CDR3 reads TGTGCTAGCAGCTTAGGCGTCTTTTCGGAGACCCAGTACTTC. Amino acids: CASSLGVFSETQYF.

This clonotype appeared a few times. The V call is TRBV14, the J call TRBJ1-1; D is undetermined. CDR3 length: 14 residues. The germline gives CDR1 SGHDN, CDR2 FVKESK. The ends were cut back, 5 bases at V and 4 bases at J, with 14 bases in the middle. CDR3 protein: CASSSPKDGTEAFF. In DNA form, the CDR3 reads TGTGCCAGCAGCTCCCCAAAGGACGGCACTGAAGCTTTCTTT.

This chain joins TRBV5-4 and TRBJ2-5; unclear D gene. CDR1 is SGHNT, CDR2 YYREEE, per germline (reference sequence). The length of the CDR3 is 13 residues. V was pared by 3 bases and J by 3 bases, with 9 bases between. CDR3 nucleotides: TGTGCCAGCAGCTGGCGACAAAAAGAGACCCAGTACTTC. It codes for CASSWRQKETQYF.

This clonotype was found many times. The junction differs from germline at one of its ends, possibly a read error. This chain uses TRBV7-2 with TRBJ2-3, with 7 positions matching TRBD2. Per the germline V gene, CDR1 is SGHTA and CDR2 is FQGNSA. There are 15 residues in the CDR3. The CDR3 nucleotides are TGTGCCAGCAGCCTAGCAGGGACTAACACAGATACGCAGTATTTT. Translating gives CASSLAGTNTDTQYF.

The chain recombines TRBV6-1 with TRBJ2-7; 7 bases align to TRBD2. The trim removed 5 bases at V and 7 bases at J, leaving 14 bases unmatched. The length of the CDR3 is 15 residues. Germline CDR1 MNHNS, CDR2 SASEGT. The CDR3 sequence is CASSTRDYLYNEQYF. CDR3 DNA sequence: TGTGCCAGCAGTACCCGGGACTACCTCTACAATGAGCAGTACTTC.

With regard to this clonotype: At one of its ends the junction is not consistent with the germline gene, which may arise from a read error. V is TRBV5-1 and J is TRBJ2-7; D possibly corresponds to TRBD1 (5 bases). This CDR3 region has 15 residues. CDR1 SGHRS and CDR2 YFSETQ come from the germline V gene. CDR3 in amino acids: CASNLGRPGYYEQYF. As DNA, the CDR3 is TGCGCCAGCAACTTGGGGCGACCAGGGTACTACGAGCAGTACTTC.

This clonotype was recorded once. The rearrangement links TRBV6-6 to TRBJ2-5; D is unclear. Trimming cost V 3 bases and J 0 bases, with 8 bases left between them. The CDR3 totals 14 residues. Germline V lookup: CDR1 MNHNY, CDR2 SVGAGI (reference sequence). CDR3 in DNA: TGTGCCAGCAGTTATGGGCAGCACCAAGAGACCCAGTACTTC. Translating it yields CASSYGQHQETQYF.

V and J are TRBV10-3 and TRBJ2-7; D is unclear. CDR3 size: 15 residues. Germline CDR1 is ENHRY and CDR2 is SYGVKD. V dropped 4 bases and J dropped 1 base, with 14 bases sitting between them. CDR3 DNA sequence: TGTGCCATCAGTGTCTTCAATGACGGGTCCTACGAGCAGTACTTC. Translating gives CAISVFNDGSYEQYF.

In its sample, this clonotype was seen many times. This rearrangement joins TRBV10-3 to TRBJ2-4; D perhaps matches TRBD2 (6 bases). The V and J ends lost 6 bases and 6 bases respectively, with 6 bases between them. CDR3 length: 11 residues. In germline, CDR1 is ENHRY, CDR2 SYGVKD. CDR3: CAIRGGNIQYF. The CDR3 region has the DNA TGTGCCATCAGGGGGGGAAACATTCAGTACTTC.

In nucleotides, the CDR3 is TGTGCCAGCAGCCCGGGGTTCACCGGGACAGGGGGAAGAACAGATACGCAGTATTTT. Its protein is CASSPGFTGTGGRTDTQYF. V usage is TRBV5-5 and J usage is TRBJ2-3, with 11 positions matching TRBD1. In germline, CDR1 is SGHKS, CDR2 YYEKEE (reference sequence). V gave up 4 bases and J gave up 3 bases; unmatched junction bases: 16. The CDR3 sequence is 19 residues long. The whole variable domain, remainder taken from reference TRBV5-5 and TRBJ2-3, is DAGVTQSPTHLIKTRGQQVTLRCSPISGHKSVSWYQQVLGQGPQFIFQYYEKEERGRGNFPDRFSARQFPNYSSELNVNALLLGDSALYLCASSPGFTGTGGRTDTQYFGPGTRLTVL.

This clonotype turned up a few times. This chain joins TRBV4-1 and TRBJ1-4; 8 nucleotides align to TRBD1. Looked up from germline, CDR1 is MGHRA and CDR2 is YSYEKL. With 7 bases clipped from V and 4 bases from J, the junction kept 5 bases outside the gene matches. This CDR3 spans 14 amino acids. In DNA, the CDR3 is TGCGCCAGCACCCTAGGACAGGGTAATGAAAAACTGTTTTTT. Protein: CASTLGQGNEKLFF.

The table lists this clonotype with a few counts. The rearrangement links TRBV12-3 or TRBV12-4 to TRBJ1-4; D is undetermined. Trimming shortened V by 2 bases and J by 3 bases, and 13 bases separated the two germline ends. This CDR3 spans 16 amino acids. The CDR3 DNA reads TGTGCCAGCAGTTTACCGGGGTCTGGGGCTAATGAAAAACTGTTTTTT. As protein: CASSLPGSGANEKLFF.

The chain couples TRBV20-1 to TRBJ1-6; TRBD1 matches 8 bases. V dropped 2 bases and J dropped 6; count of bases not matched to a gene: 12. The CDR3 is 17 residues long. The germline gives CDR1 DFQATT, CDR2 SNEGSKA (reference sequence). The CDR3: CSARSDYWDRPNSPLHF. The DNA for the CDR3 is TGCAGTGCTAGATCGGACTACTGGGACAGGCCTAATTCACCCCTCCACTTT.

The rearrangement links TRBV7-9 to TRBJ1-1; tentative D call: TRBD1 (5 bases). The germline V and J ends were trimmed by 3 bases and 2 bases, with 7 bases remaining between them. The CDR3 totals 13 residues. Germline CDR1 reads SEHNR; CDR2 reads FQNEAQ (reference sequence). The CDR3 region is CASSFWDNTEAFF. As DNA, the CDR3 is TGTGCCAGCAGCTTCTGGGACAACACTGAAGCTTTCTTT.